These 29 T cell receptor beta chains were sequenced from one sample in a study of cytomegalovirus exposure and HLA in healthy donors. The PCR made use of 60 Vbeta and 13 Jbeta primers. Using immunoSEQ multiplex PCR, the repertoire was profiled, and TCRdb retains in-frame clones only, with some absent. The sample shows 240,000 or so clones, around 80% of them seen only once. Sequenced: PBMCs. Source of these receptors: an older woman in good health and CMV-seropositive.

The gene calls are TRBV28 and TRBJ1-2, with 9 bases identical to TRBD1. The V and J ends lost 5 bases and 4 bases, in that order; junction bases with no gene match: 8. The CDR3 is made up of 15 amino acids. CDR1 MDHEN and CDR2 SYDVKM come from the germline V gene. CDR3 residues: CASSHTGTGIYGYTF. CDR3 in DNA: TGTGCCAGCAGTCACACCGGGACAGGGATCTATGGCTACACCTTC.

The V gene is TRBV9, the J gene TRBJ1-1; 8 bases line up with TRBD1. CDR1 and CDR2 from the germline V gene are SGDLS and YYNGEE. The CDR3 is made up of 15 amino acids. J was trimmed by 3 bases and V by 2 bases; bases with no gene match: 6. CDR3 sequence (DNA): TGTGCCAGCAGCGTGCAGACAGGGGTCTACACTGAAGCTTTCTTT. The encoded protein is CASSVQTGVYTEAFF.

This sequence joins TRBV7-2 and TRBJ1-2; 8 positions agree with TRBD1. Unmatched junction bases numbered 3, after V lost 5 bases and J lost 4 bases. Per germline, CDR1 SGHTA and CDR2 FQGNSA. The CDR3 sequence is 13 residues long. This CDR3 is CASSPDRAYGYTF. The CDR3 coding sequence is TGTGCCAGCAGCCCGGACAGGGCCTATGGCTACACCTTC.

The J gene is TRBJ2-5, the V gene TRBV7-3, with D possibly matching TRBD2 (6 bases). Germline V lookup: CDR1 SGHTA, CDR2 FQGTGA. V was clipped by 1 base and J by 5 bases, with 14 bases between them. This CDR3 comprises 15 residues. The CDR3 loop is CASSLIGRREETQYF. CDR3 nucleotides: TGTGCCAGCAGCTTAATTGGACGGAGGGAGGAGACCCAGTACTTC.

V and J are TRBV7-2 and TRBJ2-1, with D maybe TRBD1 (6 bases). CDR1 is SGHTA and CDR2 is FQGNSA in the germline V gene. V was trimmed by 0 bases and J by 7 bases, leaving 13 bases between them. This CDR3 has 15 amino acids. The CDR3 loop reads CASSLAGALFNEQFF. In DNA form, the CDR3 reads TGTGCCAGCAGCTTAGCGGGGGCCCTATTTAATGAGCAGTTCTTC.

This clone was seen just once. This rearrangement joins TRBV13 to TRBJ1-3; D possibly corresponds to TRBD1 (6 bases). The germline V gene has CDR1 PRHDT and CDR2 FYEKMQ (reference sequence). Trimming pared 3 bases from V and 1 base from J, leaving 7 bases between. CDR3 length equals 14 residues. The CDR3 nucleotides read TGTGCCAGCAGCTTCAGGGGTTCTGGAAACACCATATATTTT. Encoded protein: CASSFRGSGNTIYF.

The chain employs TRBV30 and TRBJ1-2, with TRBD1 matching over 7 bases. The V and J ends lost 2 bases and 0 bases, in that order; junction bases with no gene match: 6. There are 15 residues in the CDR3. Germline loops: CDR1 GTSNPN, CDR2 SVGIG (reference sequence). CDR3 protein: CAWSLSGGANYGYTF. The DNA of the CDR3 is TGTGCCTGGAGTCTCTCAGGGGGAGCTAACTATGGCTACACCTTC. Together with reference TRBV30 and TRBJ1-2, the CDR3 gives the full variable domain: SQTIHQWPATLVQPVGSPLSLECTVEGTSNPNLYWYRQAAGRGLQLLFYSVGIGQISSEVPQNLSASRPQDRQFILSSKKLLLSDSGFYLCAWSLSGGANYGYTFGSGTRLTVV.

The rearrangement uses TRBV7-6 and TRBJ2-1; 9 nucleotides match TRBD2. V trimming: 4 bases; J trimming: 9 bases; junction bases outside the gene matches: 10. The CDR3 covers 15 residues. Germline V gene sequence: CDR1 SGHVS, CDR2 FNYEAQ. Written as DNA, the CDR3 is TGTGCCAGCAGCTGGCGGGAGGGCTTATTCGGTGAGCAGTTCTTC. Translation: CASSWREGLFGEQFF.

The CDR3 reads CASGGTSGRMFSYNEQFF. The CDR3 DNA reads as TGCGCCAGCGGCGGGACTAGCGGGAGGATGTTTTCCTACAATGAGCAGTTCTTC. The genes are TRBV4-1 and TRBJ2-1; 15 nucleotides match TRBD2. The trim removed 8 bases at V and 1 base at J, leaving 9 bases unmatched. CDR1 and CDR2 (germline): MGHRA, YSYEKL. The CDR3 totals 18 residues.

The chain joins TRBV9 to TRBJ1-2, with D tentatively TRBD1 (6 bases). V shed 4 bases and J shed 8 bases, with 21 bases lying between them. Germline values: CDR1 SGDLS, CDR2 YYNGEE. The CDR3 is made up of 15 amino acids. The CDR3 DNA follows: TGTGCCAGCAGCCCTCCCGGGGCGGGGGCGTACGGCTACACCTTC. It yields the protein CASSPPGAGAYGYTF.

This chain uses TRBV5-1 with TRBJ2-3, with D perhaps TRBD1 (6 bases). The CDR3 extends over 16 amino acids. Trimming removed 4 bases from V and 0 bases from J, with 15 bases in between. Germline V gene sequence: CDR1 SGHRS, CDR2 YFSETQ. The CDR3: CASSGSGTQSTDTQYF. The CDR3 DNA reads TGCGCCAGCAGCGGCTCCGGGACACAAAGCACAGATACGCAGTATTTT. Filled out from reference TRBV5-1 and TRBJ2-3, the complete variable domain reads KAGVTQTPRYLIKTRGQQVTLSCSPISGHRSVSWYQQTPGQGLQFLFEYFSETQRNKGNFPGRFSGRQFSNSRSEMNVSTLELGDSALYLCASSGSGTQSTDTQYFGPGTRLTVL.

This rearrangement joins TRBV14 to TRBJ2-2; no clear D. The CDR3 runs to 13 residues. Germline lookup yields CDR1 SGHDN and CDR2 FVKESK. The V end was cut by 4 bases, the J end by 7 bases, with 10 bases between. The CDR3 sequence is CASSLLPGGELFF. CDR3 coding DNA: TGTGCCAGCAGCCTTTTACCGGGCGGGGAGCTGTTTTTT.

The chain uses TRBV5-1 and TRBJ1-3; maybe TRBD1 (6 bases). V was trimmed by 2 bases and J by 4 bases, leaving 16 bases between them. CDR3 length equals 16 residues. Germline CDR1 and CDR2: SGHRS and YFSETQ. Here the CDR3 DNA reads TGCGCCAGCAGCTTACAGGGCCTCGGGTCGGGAAACACCATATATTTT. Its translation is CASSLQGLGSGNTIYF. Based on the CDR3 plus reference TRBV5-1 and TRBJ1-3, the full variable domain is KAGVTQTPRYLIKTRGQQVTLSCSPISGHRSVSWYQQTPGQGLQFLFEYFSETQRNKGNFPGRFSGRQFSNSRSEMNVSTLELGDSALYLCASSLQGLGSGNTIYFGEGSWLTVV.

In nucleotides, the CDR3 is TGTGCCAGCAGCTTGGGACTAGCGGGAGTCAATGAGCAGTTCTTC. Amino acid sequence: CASSLGLAGVNEQFF. The V gene is TRBV5-4, the J gene TRBJ2-1, with 12 bases that match TRBD2. The V segment lost 0 bases and the J segment 6 bases; nucleotides outside the gene matches: 1. The CDR3 extends over 15 amino acids. Germline assignment: CDR1 SGHNT and CDR2 YYREEE (reference sequence).

On this clone: One end of the junction varies from germline; a read error may be responsible. V usage is TRBV7-3 and J usage is TRBJ2-7; maybe TRBD1 (6 bases). The CDR3 runs to 14 residues. The germline V gene encodes CDR1 SGHTA and CDR2 FQGTGA. The CDR3 spells CATSPGHNSYEQYF. The CDR3 nucleotides read TGTGCCACCAGCCCGGGACACAACTCCTACGAGCAGTACTTC.

The chain employs TRBV28 and TRBJ1-5, with a weak D call TRBD1 (5 bases). The CDR3 extends over 13 amino acids. Trimming stripped 7 bases from V and 5 bases from J, with 12 bases between. CDR1 and CDR2 from the germline V gene are MDHEN and SYDVKM. The chain's CDR3 is CASTDPGYQPQHF. The CDR3 bases are TGTGCCAGCACCGATCCAGGGTATCAGCCCCAGCATTTT.

V and J are TRBV4-1 and TRBJ2-5, with D uncertain. The DNA end is a closer match to TRBJ2-7, so the J assignment may be wrong. CDR3 size: 14 residues. Germline V lookup: CDR1 MGHRA, CDR2 YSYEKL. Written as DNA, the CDR3 is TGCGCCAGCAGCCAAGGGCAGGCCTCCTACGAGCAGTACTTC. This encodes CASSQGQASYEQYF.

CDR3 region: CASSPQGPNVLTF. The CDR3 DNA is TGTGCCAGCAGTCCGCAGGGGCCCAACGTCCTGACTTTC. The rearrangement joins TRBV2 to TRBJ2-6, with D possibly TRBD1 on 6 matching bases. V shed 5 bases and J shed 8 bases, with 10 bases lying between them. Germline V gives CDR1 SNHLY, CDR2 FYNNEI. This CDR3 has 13 amino acids.

This clone was seen more than once but under ten times. The chain combines TRBV5-1 with TRBJ2-7; 7 bases map to TRBD1. This CDR3 has 13 residues. Unmatched junction bases numbered 8, after V lost 4 bases and J lost 7 bases. Germline CDR1 and CDR2: SGHRS and YFSETQ. The CDR3 region is CASSTTGASEQYF. CDR3 sequence (DNA): TGCGCCAGCAGCACTACAGGGGCCTCGGAGCAGTACTTC.

The genes are TRBV5-5 and TRBJ1-5, with D perhaps TRBD1 (5 bases). The ends were cut back, 4 bases at V and 3 bases at J, with 11 bases in the middle. CDR1 SGHKS and CDR2 YYEKEE come from the germline V gene (reference sequence). CDR3 length: 14 residues. The CDR3: CASSMGLNNQPQHF. DNA for the CDR3: TGTGCCAGCAGCATGGGACTCAACAATCAGCCCCAGCATTTT.

This CDR3 is CASGGNSGRARDTQYF. CDR3 in DNA: TGTGCCAGCGGGGGAAATAGCGGGAGGGCCAGAGATACGCAGTATTTT. This chain joins TRBV6-6 and TRBJ2-3, with 11 bases that match TRBD2. Germline lookup yields CDR1 MNHNY and CDR2 SVGAGI (reference sequence). The CDR3 totals 16 residues. V was clipped by 8 bases and J by 5 bases; unmatched bases: 12.

The chain employs TRBV7-9 and TRBJ1-4; D gene unclear. The CDR3 runs 17 residues. Germline CDR1 and CDR2: SEHNR and FQNEAQ (reference sequence). V gave up 1 base and J gave up 4 bases, with 16 bases separating them. The CDR3 sequence: CASSLGTVRTDNEKLFF. The CDR3 nucleotides are TGTGCCAGCAGCTTAGGCACAGTCCGCACCGATAATGAAAAACTGTTTTTT.

V is TRBV6-5 and J is TRBJ2-7; 7 bases line up with TRBD1. This CDR3 region has 14 residues. The germline gives CDR1 MNHEY, CDR2 SVGAGI. V was pared by 6 bases and J by 5 bases, with 10 bases of the junction left unmatched. CDR3 DNA: TGTGCCAGCAGCAAGAACAGGGGATCCCACGAGCAGTACTTC. Its translation is CASSKNRGSHEQYF.

CDR3 protein: CASSLGRATEAFF. CDR3 nucleotide sequence: TGTGCCAGCAGTCTTGGGAGGGCCACTGAAGCTTTCTTT. The chain links TRBV28 to TRBJ1-1; the D is unclear. Germline V lookup: CDR1 MDHEN, CDR2 SYDVKM. The CDR3 extends over 13 amino acids. V shed 5 bases and J shed 4 bases, with 11 bases lying between them.

The chain is built from TRBV5-6 and TRBJ1-2, with D uncertain. The CDR3 consists of 14 residues. Germline CDR1 is SGHDT and CDR2 is YYEEEE. The V gene lost 0 bases and the J gene lost 4 bases, with 10 bases spanning the gap. The CDR3 DNA reads TGTGCCAGCAGCTTGGGCCCCGAACTCTATGGCTACACCTTC. It is translated as CASSLGPELYGYTF.

The gene calls are TRBV19 and TRBJ1-1; the D gene is possibly TRBD1 (6 bases). V was clipped by 5 bases and J by 1 base, with 14 bases between them. The CDR3 consists of 15 residues. Germline lookup yields CDR1 LNHDA and CDR2 SQIVND (reference sequence). Written as DNA, the CDR3 is TGTGCCAGTAGTCCCCCCGGACAGAAGAACACTGAAGCTTTCTTT. This codes for CASSPPGQKNTEAFF.

V is TRBV13 and J is TRBJ2-7, with a tentative D call TRBD2 (5 bases). V was cut by 0 bases and J by 3 bases, with 12 bases left in between. Germline V gene data show CDR1 as PRHDT and CDR2 as FYEKMQ (reference sequence). CDR3 length: 15 amino acids. This chain's CDR3 is CASSLGLGSIYEQYF. The CDR3 DNA is TGTGCCAGCAGCTTAGGACTAGGGAGTATCTACGAGCAGTACTTC.

The rearrangement uses TRBV28 and TRBJ2-7; 11 nucleotides line up with TRBD2. This CDR3 has 19 residues. CDR1 is MDHEN, CDR2 SYDVKM, per germline. The V and J ends lost 3 bases and 2 bases, in that order; junction bases with no gene match: 15. The CDR3 spells CASSLGPGPGTSGTYEQYF. The CDR3 DNA reads TGTGCCAGCAGTTTGGGGCCGGGACCCGGGACTAGCGGCACCTACGAGCAGTACTTC.

The chain uses TRBV4-1 and TRBJ2-7; weak D call: TRBD1 (5 bases). This CDR3 is built from 13 residues. V was pared by 2 bases and J by 5 bases, with 10 bases between. Germline CDR1 reads MGHRA; CDR2 reads YSYEKL. CDR3 sequence: CASSQTDSDEQYF. CDR3 sequence (DNA): TGCGCCAGCAGCCAAACCGACAGCGACGAGCAGTACTTC.